The clone carrying this T cell receptor (beta chain) was detected only a few times. Antigen unknown. The sample is drawn from a study of blood T cells in healthy people across ages. Study-wide background: Using template switching, researchers captured about one barcoded beta molecule for each two T cells. The study, taken as a whole, reports: TCR beta diversity per million T cells fell roughly linearly with age.

Total RNA, at least 6 micrograms per sample, was extracted from PBMCs. CDR3 length: 13 residues. The germline V gene encodes CDR1 MNHEY and CDR2 SVGEGT. Between the trimmed V and J ends, which lost 5 bases and 6 bases, there was a span of 11 bases. A second PCR, run for 7 to 11 cycles, used a sample-barcoded 5' primer plus a J-beta primer mix. Every cDNA was tagged by a template-switch adaptor with 12 random nucleotides. Via MiXCR, TCRdb re-called the 5' RACE reads, giving one row per CDR3 protein. The sample consists of approximately 2,000,000 distinct CDR3 sequences, about two fifths of them appearing once.

The receptor was derived from a human donor in good health. V gene TRBV6-2 or TRBV6-3 combines with J gene TRBJ1-5, with D tentatively TRBD1 (5 bases). The sequencing input was blood. The CDR3 DNA is TGTGCCAGCAGTCACGGGGGGGGTCAGCCCCAGCATTTT. As protein: CASSHGGGQPQHF.